The 25 T cell receptor beta chains below were found in one sample sequenced in a study of monozygotic twins with inflammatory bowel disease. TCRdb reworked the 5' RACE reads into one entry per CDR3 protein, no DNA. The listing records 200,000 to 250,000 distinct CDR3 sequences. The sequenced sample was blood. The receptors originated from a human donor with ulcerative colitis or Crohn's disease, or a healthy co-twin of an affected twin (not recorded which).

This sequence joins TRBV28 and TRBJ2-7; TCRdb selects TRBD1, and the lack of DNA leaves this call unchecked. The CDR3 sequence is 15 residues long. Germline V gene data show CDR1 as MDHEN and CDR2 as SYDVKM. This CDR3 is CASSLGGQGVYEQYF.

The genes are TRBV3-1 and TRBJ2-1. CDR1 and CDR2 from the germline V gene are LGHDT and YNNKEL (reference sequence). CDR3 length equals 12 residues. The CDR3 loop reads CASSQHHNEQFF.

The chain employs TRBV5-8 and TRBJ2-2; TCRdb indicates TRBD1, and absent DNA this call remains unverified. This CDR3 contains 14 residues. Germline values: CDR1 SGHTS, CDR2 YDEGEE. This chain's CDR3 is CASSTDRGLGELFF.

CDR3 in amino acids: CASSIVGSGEDNEQFF. The V gene is TRBV7-9, the J gene TRBJ2-1; the D call from TCRdb, TRBD2, cannot be confirmed without DNA. Germline V gene sequence: CDR1 SEHNR, CDR2 FQNEAQ (reference sequence). The length of the CDR3 is 16 residues.

The V gene is TRBV11-2, the J gene TRBJ1-1; there is no DNA to check the TCRdb D call of TRBD1. The germline V gene has CDR1 SGHAT and CDR2 FQNNGV. This CDR3 region has 15 residues. CDR3 protein: CASSLLSGTGQRAFF.

This chain connects TRBV12-3 or TRBV12-4 to TRBJ1-2; TCRdb indicates TRBD1, and absent DNA this call remains unverified. CDR3 length: 14 residues. The CDR3 region is CASSYQTGSYGYTF.

This chain links TRBV18 with TRBJ2-7. Germline V gene lookup returns CDR1 KGHSH and CDR2 LQKENI. The CDR3 covers 13 residues. This CDR3 reads CASSIQASYEQYF.

The chain is built from TRBV2 and TRBJ2-2; TCRdb's D gene call, TRBD1, goes unchecked for lack of DNA. The CDR3 is 15 residues long. From germline, CDR1 is SNHLY and CDR2 FYNNEI. This CDR3 reads CASTIGVSSAGELFF.

The CDR3 region is CASTPSGQGLYHEQYF. The rearrangement joins TRBV12-3 or TRBV12-4 to TRBJ2-7; as DNA is missing, the TRBD1 call by TCRdb cannot be tested. The CDR3 extends over 16 amino acids.

This chain links TRBV5-1 with TRBJ1-1; TCRdb picks TRBD1, but there is no DNA to check that call. This CDR3 has 13 residues. Germline V lookup: CDR1 SGHRS, CDR2 YFSETQ. Here the CDR3 reads CASSLGDRSEAFF. Supplemented by reference TRBV5-1 and TRBJ1-1, the full variable domain reads KAGVTQTPRYLIKTRGQQVTLSCSPISGHRSVSWYQQTPGQGLQFLFEYFSETQRNKGNFPGRFSGRQFSNSRSEMNVSTLELGDSALYLCASSLGDRSEAFFGQGTRLTVV.

The chain carries TRBV12-3 or TRBV12-4 and TRBJ1-1. CDR3 length: 14 residues. CDR3 sequence: CASSQGNSDTEAFF.

V is TRBV4-1 and J is TRBJ2-5. The CDR3 runs to 13 residues. The germline V gene encodes CDR1 MGHRA and CDR2 YSYEKL. The chain's CDR3 is CASSQVTLETQYF.

V and J are TRBV12-3 or TRBV12-4 and TRBJ2-1; as DNA is missing, the TRBD1 call by TCRdb cannot be tested. This CDR3 region has 14 residues. The CDR3 sequence is CASSPSQGSDEQFF.

The V and J genes are TRBV18 and TRBJ1-5; TCRdb's assignment of TRBD1 cannot be checked, as there is no DNA. The CDR3 loop spans 14 amino acids. Germline V gene lookup returns CDR1 KGHSH and CDR2 LQKENI. The CDR3 sequence is CASSSGTAYQPQHF.

The chain uses TRBV20-1 and TRBJ1-1. The germline V gene has CDR1 DFQATT and CDR2 SNEGSKA (reference sequence). The CDR3 is 15 amino acids. CDR3 region: CSAREAVRLNTEAFF.

The chain combines TRBV5-1 with TRBJ2-2; lacking DNA, the TRBD1 call made by TCRdb goes unchecked. Looked up from germline, CDR1 is SGHRS and CDR2 is YFSETQ. This CDR3 region has 16 residues. The CDR3 sequence is CASSLQAGAVAGELFF.

V and J are TRBV5-4 and TRBJ2-3; TCRdb reports TRBD2, a call that lacks DNA to check it against. The germline V gene has CDR1 SGHNT and CDR2 YYREEE (reference sequence). The CDR3 is 16 amino acids. The CDR3 loop is CASSLGASGGTDTQYF.

V gene TRBV6-1 combines with J gene TRBJ1-4; TCRdb reports TRBD1, a call that lacks DNA to check it against. The CDR3 is made up of 13 amino acids. Looked up from germline, CDR1 is MNHNS and CDR2 is SASEGT. The CDR3 loop is CAIMTGGNEKLFF.

The rearrangement links TRBV6-1 to TRBJ2-1; TCRdb returns TRBD1, unconfirmable since there is no DNA. This CDR3 contains 14 residues. Germline V gene lookup returns CDR1 MNHNS and CDR2 SASEGT. The CDR3 region is CASSTPGQGNEQFF.

The CDR3 reads CASSPRDGKKRGYTF. The chain joins TRBV7-8 to TRBJ1-2; TCRdb's D gene call, TRBD1, goes unchecked for lack of DNA. Looked up from germline, CDR1 is SGHVS and CDR2 is FQNEAQ. This CDR3 is built from 15 residues.

The V call is TRBV12-3 or TRBV12-4, the J call TRBJ1-2; absent DNA, TCRdb's TRBD1 call cannot be checked. CDR3 size: 14 residues. CDR3: CASSSSDRVSSYTF.

This chain uses TRBV5-1 with TRBJ2-7. The CDR3 is 11 amino acids. Looked up from germline, CDR1 is SGHRS and CDR2 is YFSETQ. CDR3 region: CASSYLNEQYF.

This rearrangement joins TRBV20-1 to TRBJ2-1; TCRdb's assignment of TRBD2 cannot be checked, as there is no DNA. Germline V gene data show CDR1 as DFQATT and CDR2 as SNEGSKA (reference sequence). CDR3 length: 14 amino acids. The CDR3 loop reads CSASGTTALNEQFF.

The chain is built from TRBV4-2 and TRBJ2-1. This CDR3 region has 16 residues. Germline CDR1 reads LGHNA; CDR2 reads YNFKEQ. The chain's CDR3 is CASSQAAIEVYNEQFF.

The chain joins TRBV11-2 to TRBJ2-3; the TCRdb D gene call, TRBD1, has no DNA to confirm it. The CDR3 covers 14 residues. CDR1 and CDR2 (germline): SGHAT, FQNNGV. The CDR3 loop reads CASRQGGGTDTQYF.